The 20 T cell receptor beta chains given below trace back to one sample, sequenced in a study of long-term antiretroviral therapy in people with HIV (dated by TCRdb to 2021 to 2024). The immunoSEQ hsTCRB v3.0 assay was used at survey level resolution for TRB variable region sequencing. TCRdb's version of the immuneACCESS table is confined to in-frame rearrangements and falls short of the full clone set. An unresolved V gene accounts for under half of the shortfall where checked; the remainder is of unknown origin. This sample gives about 24,000 clones in total; over 80% of them show up just once. About 8.5% of the sample goes to the ten largest clones. The material sequenced was unsorted PBMCs, taken 1.8 years before starting antiretroviral therapy. These receptors originate from a man aged 50-59 years with HIV.

V usage is TRBV18 and J usage is TRBJ1-1; the match to TRBD1 covers 7 bases. This CDR3 comprises 14 residues. V lost 4 bases and J lost 3; bases outside the gene matches: 5. Germline loops: CDR1 KGHSH, CDR2 LQKENI. The CDR3 DNA reads TGTGCCAGCTCACAGACAGGGAGGGACACTGAAGCTTTCTTT. It is translated as CASSQTGRDTEAFF.

The chain recombines TRBV7-9 with TRBJ1-1, with a possible D match to TRBD1 (5 bases). V was shortened by 6 bases and J by 3 bases, with 11 bases between the two germline ends. Per germline, CDR1 SEHNR and CDR2 FQNEAQ (reference sequence). This CDR3 comprises 13 residues. The CDR3 DNA follows: TGTGCCAGCAGTCGAGACAGTGACACTGAAGCTTTCTTT. Its protein product is CASSRDSDTEAFF.

This rearrangement joins TRBV10-1 to TRBJ2-3; 8 bases are shared with TRBD2. The CDR3 spans 15 residues. Germline CDR1 reads WNHNN; CDR2 reads SYGVQD (reference sequence). J was trimmed by 6 bases and V by 3 bases; bases with no gene match: 8. CDR3 in amino acids: CASSDGNSGKDTQYF. CDR3 DNA sequence: TGCGCCAGCAGTGACGGTAATAGCGGGAAGGATACGCAGTATTTT.

J is TRBJ2-2 and V is TRBV5-5; D possibly corresponds to TRBD1 (5 bases). The CDR3 sequence is 14 residues long. From germline, CDR1 is SGHKS and CDR2 YYEKEE (reference sequence). Trimming cost V 4 bases and J 6 bases, with 13 bases left between them. CDR3 sequence reads: CASSRGRASGELFF. The CDR3, as DNA: TGTGCCAGCAGCCGCGGCAGGGCCTCCGGGGAGCTGTTTTTT.

This sequence joins TRBV9 and TRBJ1-4, with TRBD1 matching 10 bases. Germline lookup yields CDR1 SGDLS and CDR2 YYNGEE. CDR3 size: 15 residues. The V segment lost 0 bases and the J segment 6 bases; nucleotides outside the gene matches: 2. The CDR3 DNA is TGTGCCAGCAGCGTAGATGGGACAGGGGATGAAAAACTGTTTTTT. It translates to CASSVDGTGDEKLFF.

This chain links TRBV2 with TRBJ2-2, with D hard to call. The V end lost 4 bases, the J end lost 3 bases, and 12 bases lay between the germline ends. CDR1 and CDR2 (germline): SNHLY, FYNNEI. The CDR3 covers 15 residues. Written as DNA, the CDR3 is TGTGCCAGCAGTGTACAAGGGTTCGACACCGGGGAGCTGTTTTTT. This gives the protein CASSVQGFDTGELFF.

The chain carries TRBV25-1 and TRBJ1-1; weak D call: TRBD1 (5 bases). The CDR3 extends over 14 amino acids. V lost 4 bases and J lost 0, with 9 bases in between. Germline V gives CDR1 MGHDK, CDR2 SYGVNS. The CDR3 DNA reads TGTGCCAGCAGTGTAGGGGCTATGAACACTGAAGCTTTCTTT. Translation gives CASSVGAMNTEAFF.

The DNA for the CDR3 is TGTGCCAGTAGTCCCGCGGGACAGGGGCTCTACGAGCAGTACTTC. Translation: CASSPAGQGLYEQYF. This chain connects TRBV19 to TRBJ2-7; 10 bases match TRBD1. CDR3 length equals 15 residues. Germline loops: CDR1 LNHDA, CDR2 SQIVND (reference sequence). V was clipped by 5 bases and J by 3 bases; unmatched bases: 7.

The V gene is TRBV10-3, the J gene TRBJ1-5; 7 bases are a match to TRBD1. V shed 10 bases and J 0 bases; nucleotides not matched to a gene: 9. This CDR3 comprises 15 residues. The germline CDR1 and CDR2 sequences are ENHRY and SYGVKD. The CDR3 spells CATWDSNYSNQPQHF. The CDR3 DNA follows: TGTGCCACCTGGGACAGCAACTATAGCAATCAGCCCCAGCATTTT.

A single count supports this clone. The chain recombines TRBV30 with TRBJ2-5; a weak D match, TRBD1 (5 bases). This CDR3 has 13 residues. From germline, CDR1 is GTSNPN and CDR2 SVGIG (reference sequence). Trimming took off 0 bases at V and 5 bases at J, with 10 bases between the two ends. The CDR3, as DNA: TGTGCCTGGAGTGTAGGGGTGGGGGAGACCCAGTACTTC. It is translated as CAWSVGVGETQYF.

The V call is TRBV18, the J call TRBJ1-5; D gene unclear. Trimming cost V 2 bases and J 4 bases, with 15 bases left between them. CDR3 length: 16 residues. CDR1 and CDR2 (germline): KGHSH, LQKENI. The chain's CDR3 is CASSPAPEGDNQPQHF. CDR3 in DNA: TGTGCCAGCTCACCAGCCCCGGAGGGTGATAATCAGCCCCAGCATTTT.

The J gene is TRBJ2-3, the V gene TRBV2; 9 bases align to TRBD2. The germline V gene has CDR1 SNHLY and CDR2 FYNNEI. The V segment lost 6 bases and the J segment 1 base; nucleotides outside the gene matches: 8. There are 16 residues in the CDR3. The chain's CDR3 is CASSVLREGGTDTQYF. In DNA form, the CDR3 reads TGTGCCAGCAGCGTTCTGCGGGAGGGGGGCACAGATACGCAGTATTTT.

The chain carries TRBV5-1 and TRBJ2-3; 7 nucleotides match TRBD1. Trimming at V came to 4 bases and at J to 5 bases, leaving 4 bases not matched to a gene. CDR3 size: 13 residues. The V gene's germline CDR1 is SGHRS and CDR2 YFSETQ. The CDR3 DNA is TGCGCCAGCAGCCCCCAGGGGGTAGATACGCAGTATTTT. Translating it yields CASSPQGVDTQYF.

The chain recombines TRBV11-3 with TRBJ2-1; TRBD2 matches 7 bases. Germline CDR1 reads SGHNT; CDR2 reads YENEEA. This CDR3 region has 15 residues. J gave up 1 base and V 5 bases, and 5 bases lay outside the gene matches. CDR3 sequence reads: CASSQSSGSYNEQFF. The CDR3 DNA is TGTGCCAGCAGCCAATCTAGCGGATCCTACAATGAGCAGTTCTTC.

The gene calls are TRBV7-3 and TRBJ2-1; the match to TRBD2 covers 8 bases. V shed 2 bases, J shed 8 bases, and the junction held 8 bases outside the gene matches. The CDR3 has 15 residues. In germline, CDR1 is SGHTA, CDR2 FQGTGA. CDR3 loop: CASSLQAGDDDEQFF. CDR3 sequence (DNA): TGTGCCAGCAGCTTACAAGCGGGAGACGACGATGAGCAGTTCTTC.

The chain couples TRBV5-1 to TRBJ2-6, with a possible D match to TRBD1 (7 bases). The CDR3 is 16 amino acids. V was pared by 4 bases and J by 0 bases, with 11 bases between. CDR1 is SGHRS and CDR2 is YFSETQ in the germline V gene. DNA of the CDR3: TGCGCCAGCAGCGGCGGGACAGCCTCTGGGGCCAACGTCCTGACTTTC. This encodes CASSGGTASGANVLTF. Drawing the rest from reference TRBV5-1 and TRBJ2-6, the complete variable domain is KAGVTQTPRYLIKTRGQQVTLSCSPISGHRSVSWYQQTPGQGLQFLFEYFSETQRNKGNFPGRFSGRQFSNSRSEMNVSTLELGDSALYLCASSGGTASGANVLTFGAGSRLTVL.

This chain connects TRBV27 to TRBJ2-2; TRBD2 matches at 7 bases. Germline trimming cut 6 bases from V and 4 bases from J; bases unmatched to any gene: 17. CDR3 length equals 18 residues. CDR1 and CDR2 (germline): MNHEY, SMNVEV (reference sequence). CDR3 in amino acids: CASSSSPRWGLITGELFF. The DNA of the CDR3 is TGTGCCAGCAGCTCATCTCCTCGTTGGGGACTAATCACCGGGGAGCTGTTTTTT.

This chain links TRBV7-9 with TRBJ2-5; TRBD2 agrees at 8 bases. The CDR3 is 16 amino acids. Germline loops: CDR1 SEHNR, CDR2 FQNEAQ (reference sequence). V trimming: 5 bases; J trimming: 5 bases; junction bases outside the gene matches: 13. CDR3: CASSSHSGVRKETQYF. The CDR3 region has the DNA TGTGCCAGCAGCAGTCATAGCGGGGTGAGGAAGGAGACCCAGTACTTC.

The chain is built from TRBV7-9 and TRBJ2-7; TRBD1 aligns across 7 bases. CDR3 size: 13 residues. Germline trimming cut 10 bases from V and 0 bases from J; bases unmatched to any gene: 6. Germline V gives CDR1 SEHNR, CDR2 FQNEAQ (reference sequence). The CDR3 sequence: CATTRDSSYEQYF. In DNA form, the CDR3 reads TGTGCCACCACAAGGGACAGCTCCTACGAGCAGTACTTC.

This clone has more than one count but fewer than ten. CDR3 bases: TGCGCCAGCAGTCCCTCCACGAACAATGAGCAGTTCTTC. Translated: CASSPSTNNEQFF. V and J are TRBV10-1 and TRBJ2-1; D is undetermined. The V end lost 5 bases, the J end lost 5 bases, and 10 bases lay between the germline ends. The length of the CDR3 is 13 residues. CDR1 and CDR2 (germline): WNHNN, SYGVQD (reference sequence).